This T cell receptor beta chain is drawn from a study of regulatory T cells in long-lasting Graves disease. Looking at the study overall: Persistent Graves' disease denoted over 5 years of antithyroid drugs plus positive TSH receptor antibodies.

As for time point: persistent/refractory GD, antithyroid drugs over 5 years with positive TRAb. The TCR library was made from RNA extracted from PBMCs. Construction of TCR beta libraries relied on iRepertoire HTBI primers and on Arm-PCR targeting CDR3 regions. MiXCR, applied by TCRdb to the multiplex PCR reads, yields one record per CDR3 protein. This sample yields roughly 430,000 distinct CDR3 sequences, of which roughly 23% are seen a single time; roughly an eighth belongs to the top ten. CDR3 length: 14 residues. Trimming stripped 7 bases from V and 6 bases from J, with 18 bases between. From germline, CDR1 is SGHAT and CDR2 FQNNGV.

The sequencing used peripheral blood mononuclear cells (PBMCs), collected when the disease was refractory, from a patient treated with antithyroid drugs. The chain employs TRBV11-2 and TRBJ1-1; D possibly corresponds to TRBD1 (5 bases). This TCR was recovered from a female donor with Graves disease. CDR3 sequence reads: CASTPPLRDAEAFF. CDR3 coding DNA: TGTGCCAGCACCCCCCCCCTAAGGGACGCTGAAGCTTTCTTT. Filled out from reference TRBV11-2 and TRBJ1-1, the complete variable domain reads EAGVAQSPRYKIIEKRQSVAFWCNPISGHATLYWYQQILGQGPKLLIQFQNNGVVDDSQLPKDRFSAERLKGVDSTLKIQPAKLEDSAVYLCASTPPLRDAEAFFGQGTRLTVV.